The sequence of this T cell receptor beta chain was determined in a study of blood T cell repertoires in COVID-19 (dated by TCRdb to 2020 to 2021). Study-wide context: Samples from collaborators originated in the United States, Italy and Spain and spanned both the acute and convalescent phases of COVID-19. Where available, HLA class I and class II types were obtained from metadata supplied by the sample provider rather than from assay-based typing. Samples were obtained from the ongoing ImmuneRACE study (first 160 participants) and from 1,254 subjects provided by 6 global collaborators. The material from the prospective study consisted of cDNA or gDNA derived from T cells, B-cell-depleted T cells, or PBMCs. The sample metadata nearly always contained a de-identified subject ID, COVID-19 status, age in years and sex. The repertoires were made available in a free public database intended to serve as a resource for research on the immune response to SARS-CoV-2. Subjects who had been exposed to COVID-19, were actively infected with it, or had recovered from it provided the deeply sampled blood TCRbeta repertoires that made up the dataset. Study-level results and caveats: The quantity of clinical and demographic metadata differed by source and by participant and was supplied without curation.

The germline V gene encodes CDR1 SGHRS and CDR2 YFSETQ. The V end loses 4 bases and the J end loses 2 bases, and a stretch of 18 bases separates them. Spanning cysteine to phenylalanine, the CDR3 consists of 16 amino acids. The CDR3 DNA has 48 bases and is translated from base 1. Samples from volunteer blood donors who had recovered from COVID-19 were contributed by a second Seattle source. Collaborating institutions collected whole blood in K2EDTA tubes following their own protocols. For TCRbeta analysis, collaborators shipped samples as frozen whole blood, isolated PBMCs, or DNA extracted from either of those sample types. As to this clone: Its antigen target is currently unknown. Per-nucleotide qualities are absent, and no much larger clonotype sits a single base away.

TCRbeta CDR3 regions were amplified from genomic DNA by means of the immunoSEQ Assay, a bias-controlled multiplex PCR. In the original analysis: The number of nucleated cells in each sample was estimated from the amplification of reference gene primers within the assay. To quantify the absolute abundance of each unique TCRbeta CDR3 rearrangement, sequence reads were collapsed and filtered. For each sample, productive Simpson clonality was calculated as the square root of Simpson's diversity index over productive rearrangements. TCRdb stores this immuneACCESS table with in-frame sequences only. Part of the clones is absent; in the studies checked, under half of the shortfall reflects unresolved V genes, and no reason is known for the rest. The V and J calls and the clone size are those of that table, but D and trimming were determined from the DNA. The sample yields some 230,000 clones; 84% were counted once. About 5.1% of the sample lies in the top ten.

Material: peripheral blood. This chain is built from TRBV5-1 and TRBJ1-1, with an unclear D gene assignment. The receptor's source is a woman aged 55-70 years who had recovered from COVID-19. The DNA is TGCGCCAGCAGCCCTAGCCCGGTGCCGGGAAACACTGAAGCTTTCTTT. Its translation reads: CASSPSPVPGNTEAFF.